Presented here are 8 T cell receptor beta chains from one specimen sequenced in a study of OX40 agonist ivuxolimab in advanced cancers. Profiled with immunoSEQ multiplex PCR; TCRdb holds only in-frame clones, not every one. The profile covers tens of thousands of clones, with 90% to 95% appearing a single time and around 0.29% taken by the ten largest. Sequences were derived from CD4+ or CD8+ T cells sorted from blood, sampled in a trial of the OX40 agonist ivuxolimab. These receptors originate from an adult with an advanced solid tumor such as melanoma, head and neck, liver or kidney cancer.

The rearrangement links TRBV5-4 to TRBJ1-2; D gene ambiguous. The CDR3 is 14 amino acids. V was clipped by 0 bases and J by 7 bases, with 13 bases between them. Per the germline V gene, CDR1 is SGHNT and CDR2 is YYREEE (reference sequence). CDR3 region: CASSLGLVQTGYTF. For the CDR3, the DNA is TGTGCCAGCAGCTTGGGACTGGTCCAAACTGGCTACACCTTC.

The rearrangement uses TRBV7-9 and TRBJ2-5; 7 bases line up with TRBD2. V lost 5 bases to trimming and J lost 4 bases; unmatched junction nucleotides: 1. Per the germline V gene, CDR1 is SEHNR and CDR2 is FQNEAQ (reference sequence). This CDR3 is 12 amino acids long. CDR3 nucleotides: TGTGCCAGCAGCGGGGGGGGAGAGACCCAGTACTTC. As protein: CASSGGGETQYF. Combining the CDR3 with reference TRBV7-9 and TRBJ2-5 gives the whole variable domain DTGVSQNPRHKITKRGQNVTFRCDPISEHNRLYWYRQTLGQGPEFLTYFQNEAQLEKSRLLSDRFSAERPKGSFSTLEIQRTEQGDSAMYLCASSGGGETQYFGPGTRLLVL.

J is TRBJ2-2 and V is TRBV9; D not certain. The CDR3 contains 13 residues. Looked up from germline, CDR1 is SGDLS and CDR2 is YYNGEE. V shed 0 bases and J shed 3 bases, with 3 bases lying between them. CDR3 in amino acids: CASSVDHTGELFF. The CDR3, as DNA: TGTGCCAGCAGCGTAGATCACACCGGGGAGCTGTTTTTT.

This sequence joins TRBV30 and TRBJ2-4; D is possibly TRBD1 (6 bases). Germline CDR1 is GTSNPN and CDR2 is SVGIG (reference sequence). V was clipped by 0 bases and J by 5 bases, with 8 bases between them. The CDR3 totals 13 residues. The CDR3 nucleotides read TGTGCCTGGAGTGTGAACAGGGAAAACATTCAGTACTTC. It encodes CAWSVNRENIQYF.

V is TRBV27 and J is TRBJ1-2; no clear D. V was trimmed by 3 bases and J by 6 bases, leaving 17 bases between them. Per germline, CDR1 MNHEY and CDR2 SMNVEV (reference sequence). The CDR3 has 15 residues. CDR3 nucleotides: TGTGCCAGCAGTTTTTGGCCCCGGACGGGAGATGGCTACACCTTC. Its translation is CASSFWPRTGDGYTF.

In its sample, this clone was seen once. For the CDR3, the DNA is TGTGCCAGCAGCCTCTGGTCGACAGGGGGCTCTGGCTACACCTTC. As protein: CASSLWSTGGSGYTF. The rearrangement joins TRBV28 to TRBJ1-2; 10 bases align to TRBD1. Looked up from germline, CDR1 is MDHEN and CDR2 is SYDVKM. The CDR3 length is 15 residues. The trim removed 6 bases at V and 7 bases at J, leaving 11 bases unmatched.

The CDR3 region is CASSLGTGAGELFF. The CDR3 DNA follows: TGCGCCAGCAGCTTGGGGACCGGGGCCGGGGAGCTGTTTTTT. This chain links TRBV5-1 with TRBJ2-2; tentatively, D is TRBD2 (5 bases). The V gene's germline CDR1 is SGHRS and CDR2 YFSETQ. The CDR3 totals 14 residues. Trimming removed 0 bases from V and 6 bases from J, with 9 bases in between.

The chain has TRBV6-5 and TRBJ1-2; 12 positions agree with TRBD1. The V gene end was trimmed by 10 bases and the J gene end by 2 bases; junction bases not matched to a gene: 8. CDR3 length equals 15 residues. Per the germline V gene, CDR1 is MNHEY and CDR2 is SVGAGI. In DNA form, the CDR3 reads TGTGCCATCCAAGCCGGGACAGGGGGCAACTATGGCTACACCTTC. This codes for CAIQAGTGGNYGYTF.